One T cell receptor (beta chain) is described in this entry. Its matching antigen is unknown. The source of the sample is a study of blood T cells in healthy people across ages. General observations from the study: Estimates of total diversity, which came from one million sequenced T cells, were considered to be underestimates.

V was clipped by 5 bases and J by 3 bases, with 10 bases between them. The CDR3 spans 13 residues. Germline loops: CDR1 MNHEY, CDR2 SVGEGT. Donors ranged from roughly 6 to 100 years old and were healthy Caucasians in Russia. Isolated per sample were at least 7 million PBMCs. Next came a second PCR, run for 7 to 11 cycles, which used a sample-barcoded 5' primer along with a J-beta primer mix. Unique molecular identifiers of 12 random nucleotides labeled each cDNA. TCRdb called the 5' RACE reads again in MiXCR, with one record for every CDR3 protein. The repertoire includes 700,000 or so distinct CDR3 sequences, 22% of them detected once, and 22% sits in the top ten.

V gene TRBV6-2 or TRBV6-3 combines with J gene TRBJ1-2, with unresolved D. Input material: blood. This TCR was recovered from a man in his 70s in good health. The CDR3: CASSLLKHYGYTF. DNA of the CDR3: TGTGCCAGCAGTCTCCTGAAGCACTATGGCTACACCTTC.